The rows below give T cell receptor beta chains drawn from one sample of a study of identical twins. TCRdb fed the 5' RACE reads into MiXCR, producing one record per CDR3 protein. The table shows 1.5 million to 2 million distinct CDR3 sequences, with about 30% occurring only once. The specimen sequenced was cord blood. These receptors were collected from a newborn girl in good health. Each CDR3 is given with its conserved first and last residue. A D gene is named only where the DNA matches it firmly. Part of the rows lack a size; the others show once, few, many or a class for expanded clones.

V: TRBV29-1; D: -; J: TRBJ2-3; size: once; DNA: TGCAGCGTTCAGTATACCCTCACAGATACGCGGTATTTT; CDR3: CSVQYTLTDTRYF
V: TRBV20-1; D: -; J: TRBJ1-4; size: few; DNA: TGCAGTGCTAGTATGGGCGGACTGGCTGCAAAACTGTTTTTT; CDR3: CSASMGGLAAKLFF
V: TRBV29-1; D: -; J: TRBJ1-2; size: many; DNA: TGCAGCGTGCCAGGGTTTACAGATGGCTACACCTTC; CDR3: CSVPGFTDGYTF
V: TRBV5-1; D: TRBD1; J: TRBJ2-7; size: few; DNA: TGCGCCAGCAGCTTGGATCGACAGGGGGGACCCTACGAGCAGTACTTC; CDR3: CASSLDRQGGPYEQYF
V: TRBV10-2; D: TRBD1; J: TRBJ2-7; size: few; DNA: TGCGCCAGCAGTGAGAGCGGTAAGGGACAGGGGACGCAAAAAAGCTCCTACGAGCAGTACTTC; CDR3: CASSESGKGQGTQKSSYEQYF
V: TRBV18; D: TRBD1; J: TRBJ1-2; size: -; DNA: TGTGCCAGCTCTCTTTACGACAGGGATCATGGCTACACCTTC; CDR3: CASSLYDRDHGYTF
V: TRBV5-1; D: -; J: TRBJ1-1; size: -; DNA: TGCGCCTGCAGCTTGAGGTCAGGCATCATGAACACTGAAGCTTTCTTT; CDR3: CACSLRSGIMNTEAFF
V: TRBV20-1; D: -; J: TRBJ2-6; size: -; DNA: TGCAGTGCTAGAGATTTCCTCTCTGGGGCCAACGTCCTGACTTTC; CDR3: CSARDFLSGANVLTF
V: TRBV19; D: -; J: TRBJ1-5; size: -; DNA: TGTGCCAGTAGTATCGGCCTATGGGGCAATCAGCCCCAGCATTTT; CDR3: CASSIGLWGNQPQHF
V: TRBV27; D: TRBD2; J: TRBJ2-7; size: -; DNA: TGTGCCAGCAGACAGCGGGAGGTCTCCTACGAGCAGTACTTC; CDR3: CASRQREVSYEQYF
V: TRBV12-5; D: TRBD2; J: TRBJ2-7; size: -; DNA: TGTGCTAGTGGCGCTAGCGGGGAATCCTACAATGAGCAGTACTTC; CDR3: CASGASGESYNEQYF
V: TRBV5-1; D: -; J: TRBJ2-7; size: -; DNA: TGCGCCAGCAGCCCCAAGACAGTGGGCTCCTACGAGCAGTACTTC; CDR3: CASSPKTVGSYEQYF
V: TRBV20-1; D: -; J: TRBJ2-3; size: -; DNA: TGCAGTGCGCCCAAAGGGGGAGGGCTGGAGTTAGCGCAGTATTTT; CDR3: CSAPKGGGLELAQYF
V: TRBV2; D: TRBD2; J: TRBJ2-3; size: many; DNA: TGTGCCAGCAGTGAAGACGGACTAGAGGGAGATACGCAGTATTTT; CDR3: CASSEDGLEGDTQYF
V: TRBV2; D: -; J: TRBJ2-1; size: many; DNA: TGTGCCAGCAGGGGTCTTTCTACAGGGTTCGGGGACAATGAGCAGTTCTTC; CDR3: CASRGLSTGFGDNEQFF
V: TRBV6-5; D: -; J: TRBJ2-1; size: -; DNA: TGTGCCAGCAGTTACCGGTGGGACGGAATGGCCATGGGACCGAATGAGCAGTTCTTC; CDR3: CASSYRWDGMAMGPNEQFF
V: TRBV5-5; D: -; J: TRBJ2-2; size: -; DNA: TGTGCCAGCAGCTTGGCCGAGACGGCTTCGAACACCGGGGAGCTGTTTTTT; CDR3: CASSLAETASNTGELFF
V: TRBV7-8; D: -; J: TRBJ2-4; size: -; DNA: TGTGCCAGCAGCTTAGCGATTGCCCATGAGAGAGGTGTCAAAAACATTCAGTACTTC; CDR3: CASSLAIAHERGVKNIQYF
V: TRBV27; D: -; J: TRBJ2-1; size: few; DNA: TGTGCCAGCAGTCAGTCTGGTCGCTCCTACAATGAGCAGTTCTTC; CDR3: CASSQSGRSYNEQFF
V: TRBV20-1; D: -; J: TRBJ1-1; size: few; DNA: TGCAGTGCTAGAGATCAGGGTATAGAAGCTTTCTTT; CDR3: CSARDQGIEAFF
V: TRBV2; D: -; J: TRBJ1-3; size: -; DNA: TGTGCCAGCATCCTCCGAGAGACAAGAGGAAACACCATATATTTT; CDR3: CASILRETRGNTIYF
V: TRBV28; D: TRBD1; J: TRBJ1-2; size: few; DNA: TGTGCCAGCAAACCGGGACAGTATGGCTACACCTTC; CDR3: CASKPGQYGYTF
V: TRBV24-1; D: TRBD2; J: TRBJ2-3; size: -; DNA: TGTGCCACCAGTGAACCCAAAGCCGGGACTAGCAGGATGGGAGATACGCAGTATTTT; CDR3: CATSEPKAGTSRMGDTQYF
V: TRBV10-3; D: TRBD1; J: TRBJ2-7; size: -; DNA: TGTGCCATCAGTGAGCCAGGCGGGACAGGGGGCTCCTACGAGCAGTACTTC; CDR3: CAISEPGGTGGSYEQYF
V: TRBV29-1; D: -; J: TRBJ1-2; size: -; DNA: TGCAGCGTTGATCAAGGAATCTATGGCTACACCTTC; CDR3: CSVDQGIYGYTF
V: TRBV4-1; D: TRBD2; J: TRBJ2-2; size: -; DNA: TGCGCCAGCAGCCAAAACTTCGGGACTAGCGGCGGGGAGCTGTTTTTT; CDR3: CASSQNFGTSGGELFF
V: TRBV4-2; D: TRBD1; J: TRBJ1-4; size: -; DNA: TGTGCCAGCAGCCAAGAAAAGGCCGGGACAGGGCACAATGAAAAACTGTTTTTT; CDR3: CASSQEKAGTGHNEKLFF
V: TRBV4-2; D: TRBD2; J: TRBJ2-1; size: -; DNA: TGTGCCAGCAGCCAGAACCGGCTAGCGGGAGTGGGGGAGCAGTTCTTC; CDR3: CASSQNRLAGVGEQFF
V: TRBV27; D: TRBD1; J: TRBJ1-1; size: -; DNA: TGTGCCAGCAGTTACTTGACAGGGAACACTGGAGCTTTCTTT; CDR3: CASSYLTGNTGAFF
V: TRBV20-1; D: -; J: TRBJ2-1; size: -; DNA: TGCAGTGCTAGAGATGGGTACTACAATGAGCAGTTCTTC; CDR3: CSARDGYYNEQFF
V: TRBV28; D: -; J: TRBJ2-7; size: -; DNA: TGTGCCAGCAGTACCCCGGGCAGTTCCTACGAGCAGTACTTC; CDR3: CASSTPGSSYEQYF
V: TRBV6-5; D: TRBD2; J: TRBJ2-1; size: -; DNA: TGTGCCAGCAGTCCCGGACTAGGGGAAATCCATGAGCAGTTCTTC; CDR3: CASSPGLGEIHEQFF
V: TRBV28; D: TRBD2; J: TRBJ2-1; size: few; DNA: TGTGCCAGCAGCTCCTCGGGACTAAAGTTCTTC; CDR3: CASSSSGLKFF
V: TRBV5-1; D: -; J: TRBJ2-5; size: -; DNA: TGCGCCAGCAGCTTCACAGGGCCGAGGGAGACCCAGTACTTC; CDR3: CASSFTGPRETQYF
V: TRBV11-2; D: TRBD2; J: TRBJ2-3; size: few; DNA: TGTGCCAGCAGCTTAGGTGCGGGACTAGCTAGCACAGATACGCAGTATTTT; CDR3: CASSLGAGLASTDTQYF
V: TRBV20-1; D: -; J: TRBJ2-7; size: few; DNA: TGCAGTGCTAGTATCTCTTTAAGCTCCTACGAGCAGTACTTC; CDR3: CSASISLSSYEQYF
V: TRBV5-1; D: -; J: TRBJ2-3; size: -; DNA: TGCGCCAGCATAGAGGCAGGCGGGACAGATACGCAGTATTTT; CDR3: CASIEAGGTDTQYF
V: TRBV18; D: -; J: TRBJ1-2; size: -; DNA: TGTGCCAGCTCACCACTCCCGGGAAACTATGGCTACACCTTC; CDR3: CASSPLPGNYGYTF
V: TRBV28; D: TRBD2; J: TRBJ2-7; size: -; DNA: TGTGCCAGCAGTTTAGGACTAGCGGGAGGTCCCTACAATGAGCAGTACTTC; CDR3: CASSLGLAGGPYNEQYF
V: TRBV5-1; D: -; J: TRBJ2-5; size: -; DNA: TGCGCCAGCAGCCCTCAGACAGTCCAAGAGACCCAGTACTTC; CDR3: CASSPQTVQETQYF
V: TRBV4-1; D: -; J: TRBJ2-3; size: few; DNA: TGCGCCAGCAGCCGAGCCTCACTAGCTGATACGCAGTATTTT; CDR3: CASSRASLADTQYF
V: TRBV5-1; D: TRBD1; J: TRBJ1-2; size: -; DNA: TGCGCCAGCAGCTCTCAGGGGGCTACCCAGTCTAACTATGGCTACACCTTC; CDR3: CASSSQGATQSNYGYTF
V: TRBV18; D: -; J: TRBJ2-1; size: few; DNA: TGTGCCAGCTCACCAGAGAATGAGCAGTTCTTC; CDR3: CASSPENEQFF
V: TRBV5-6; D: -; J: TRBJ2-5; size: few; DNA: TGTGCCAGCAGCGGTAAAGGGACGAATCAAGAGACCCAGTACTTC; CDR3: CASSGKGTNQETQYF
V: TRBV10-3; D: -; J: TRBJ2-3; size: many; DNA: TGTGCCATCAGTGAAAACACAGATACGCAGTATTTT; CDR3: CAISENTDTQYF
V: TRBV3-1; D: -; J: TRBJ2-6; size: -; DNA: TGTGCCAGCAGCCCACCAACTGGGGCCAACGTCCTGACTTTC; CDR3: CASSPPTGANVLTF
V: TRBV7-2; D: -; J: TRBJ2-3; size: few; DNA: TGTGCCAGCAGCAGCCTTTATGGCGATACGCAGTATTTT; CDR3: CASSSLYGDTQYF
V: TRBV7-2; D: -; J: TRBJ2-1; size: -; DNA: TGCGCCAGCAGCTTCAGTTACGGATCCTACAATGAGCAGTTCTTC; CDR3: CASSFSYGSYNEQFF
V: TRBV27; D: TRBD1; J: TRBJ1-5; size: -; DNA: TGTGCCAGCAGTAAGGGACAGGGTTATAGCAATCAGCCCCAGCATTTT; CDR3: CASSKGQGYSNQPQHF
V: TRBV7-9; D: -; J: TRBJ2-3; size: -; DNA: TGTGCCAGCAGCTTAATCCCGCCCGAGGACACAGATACGCAGTATTTT; CDR3: CASSLIPPEDTDTQYF
V: TRBV7-9; D: -; J: TRBJ2-3; size: -; DNA: TGTGCCAGCAGCGCTACCCTCGGGCAGGCCACAGATACGCAGTATTTT; CDR3: CASSATLGQATDTQYF
V: TRBV27; D: TRBD2; J: TRBJ2-3; size: -; DNA: TGTGCCAGCAGCACAACTAGCGGGAGGTCCATCCCCGATACGCAGTATTTT; CDR3: CASSTTSGRSIPDTQYF
V: TRBV5-1; D: -; J: TRBJ2-7; size: -; DNA: TGCGCCAGCAGCTTCCAGCGGGCCTCCTACAATGAGCAGTACTTC; CDR3: CASSFQRASYNEQYF
V: TRBV20-1; D: TRBD2; J: TRBJ2-7; size: many; DNA: TGCAGTGCTTCCGGGACTAGCGGCTACGAGCAGTACTTC; CDR3: CSASGTSGYEQYF
V: TRBV4-2; D: TRBD2; J: TRBJ2-3; size: many; DNA: TGTGCCAGCAGCCAAGGGGGGACTAGCGGCACAGATACGCAGTATTTT; CDR3: CASSQGGTSGTDTQYF